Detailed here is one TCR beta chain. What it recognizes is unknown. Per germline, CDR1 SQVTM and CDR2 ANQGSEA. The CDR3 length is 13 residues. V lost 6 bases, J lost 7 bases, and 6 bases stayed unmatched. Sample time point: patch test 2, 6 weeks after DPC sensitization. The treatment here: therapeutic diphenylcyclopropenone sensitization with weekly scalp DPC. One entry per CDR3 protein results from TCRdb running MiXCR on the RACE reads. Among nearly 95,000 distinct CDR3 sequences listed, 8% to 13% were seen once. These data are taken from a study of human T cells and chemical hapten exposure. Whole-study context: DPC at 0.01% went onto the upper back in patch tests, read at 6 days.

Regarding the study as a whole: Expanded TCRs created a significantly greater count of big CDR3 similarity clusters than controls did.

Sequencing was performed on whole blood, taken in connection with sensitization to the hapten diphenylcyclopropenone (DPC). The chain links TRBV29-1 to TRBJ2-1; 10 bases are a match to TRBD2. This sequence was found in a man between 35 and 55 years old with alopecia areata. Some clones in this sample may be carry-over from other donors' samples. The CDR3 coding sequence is TGCAGCGTGACTAGCGGGCGCCTGAATGAGCAGTTCTTC. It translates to CSVTSGRLNEQFF.